The clone carrying this T cell receptor beta chain has more than one count but fewer than ten. The data were taken from a study of shared clonotypes between healthy human individuals. Researchers ran the assay at a deep level. In the authors' workflow: Junction-only sequences produced by ImmunoSEQ had no quality scores, so filtering differed. Using immunoSEQ multiplex PCR, the repertoire was profiled, and TCRdb retains in-frame clones only, with some absent. Clone size and the V and J calls come from that table; the DNA yielded D and trimming. This table has some 1 million clones, about 75% appearing once. Germline CDR1 GTSNPN, CDR2 SVGIG (reference sequence). V was cut by 2 bases and J by 6 bases, with 10 bases left in between. The CDR3 is 12 amino acids.

The chain combines TRBV30 with TRBJ1-2; D ambiguous. The sample comprised memory CD4+ T cells sorted from blood. The subset is: CD45RA-negative fraction. This TCR came from a man aged 18 to 35 in good health. The CDR3 protein is CAWSIRADGYTF. The CDR3 DNA reads as TGTGCCTGGAGTATTCGCGCAGATGGCTACACCTTC.